What follows are 17 T cell receptor beta chains derived from one specimen sequenced in a study of cytomegalovirus exposure and HLA in healthy donors. The PCR contained 60 Vbeta and 13 Jbeta primers. Repertoires were generated with immunoSEQ multiplex PCR, while TCRdb's copy carries only in-frame clones and drops some. The table includes some 200,000 clones, approximately 70% detected once. The sample taken for sequencing was PBMCs. These receptors were obtained from a man aged 40-55 years in good health and CMV-seropositive.

V usage is TRBV29-1 and J usage is TRBJ1-2; D not resolved. Germline V gene data show CDR1 as SQVTM and CDR2 as ANQGSEA. The CDR3 loop spans 11 amino acids. V was cut by 3 bases and J by 8 bases, with 10 bases left in between. The CDR3 DNA sequence: TGCAGCGTTGAGGTTGTCGGGGGCTACACCTTC. Its protein product is CSVEVVGGYTF.

The rearrangement links TRBV6-5 to TRBJ1-6; 7 bases line up with TRBD1. V gave up 4 bases and J gave up 7 bases; unmatched junction bases: 1. CDR1 MNHEY and CDR2 SVGAGI come from the germline V gene. The CDR3 extends over 13 amino acids. The CDR3 coding sequence is TGTGCCAGCAGTTTGGGACAGAATTCACCCCTCCACTTT. Its protein is CASSLGQNSPLHF.

This clone has only a few counts. The chain couples TRBV12-5 to TRBJ1-1; a weak D match, TRBD1 (5 bases). Germline CDR1 is LGHNT and CDR2 is FRNRAP. CDR3 size: 17 residues. Deletions cut 0 bases from V and 9 bases from J, with 23 bases between. The chain's CDR3 is CASGLVRSGGEGFKAFF. The DNA of the CDR3 is TGTGCTAGTGGTTTGGTACGCAGTGGGGGGGAAGGTTTTAAAGCTTTCTTT. Variable domain in full (rest from reference TRBV12-5 and TRBJ1-1): DARVTQTPRHKVTEMGQEVTMRCQPILGHNTVFWYRQTMMQGLELLAYFRNRAPLDDSGMPKDRFSAEMPDATLATLKIQPSEPRDSAVYFCASGLVRSGGEGFKAFFGQGTRLTVV.

The chain carries TRBV9 and TRBJ2-3, with D hard to call. V lost 0 bases to trimming and J lost 0 bases, with 11 bases between them. The germline V gene has CDR1 SGDLS and CDR2 YYNGEE. This CDR3 is 16 amino acids long. The CDR3 sequence: CASSVEAALSTDTQYF. The CDR3 coding sequence is TGTGCCAGCAGCGTAGAGGCGGCCCTTAGCACAGATACGCAGTATTTT.

This chain joins TRBV28 and TRBJ1-5, with a weak D call TRBD1 (6 bases). The CDR3 runs to 15 residues. The germline gives CDR1 MDHEN, CDR2 SYDVKM. The ends were cut back, 5 bases at V and 4 bases at J, with 15 bases in the middle. CDR3 sequence (DNA): TGTGCCAGCAGTAAAACCGGGACACCGAATCAGCCCCAGCATTTT. It is translated as CASSKTGTPNQPQHF. Complete variable domain (other parts from reference TRBV28 and TRBJ1-5): DVKVTQSSRYLVKRTGEKVFLECVQDMDHENMFWYRQDPGLGLRLIYFSYDVKMKEKGDIPEGYSVSREKKERFSLILESASTNQTSMYLCASSKTGTPNQPQHFGDGTRLSIL.

J is TRBJ2-7 and V is TRBV28; 7 bases match TRBD2. The CDR3 totals 16 residues. J lost 2 bases, V lost 6 bases, and 13 bases had no gene match. The V gene's germline CDR1 is MDHEN and CDR2 SYDVKM. CDR3 DNA: TGTGCCAGCAGCTCCCCCCGGGGGGACCCCACCTACGAGCAGTACTTC. Its translation is CASSSPRGDPTYEQYF. Variable domain in full (rest from reference TRBV28 and TRBJ2-7): DVKVTQSSRYLVKRTGEKVFLECVQDMDHENMFWYRQDPGLGLRLIYFSYDVKMKEKGDIPEGYSVSREKKERFSLILESASTNQTSMYLCASSSPRGDPTYEQYFGPGTRLTVT.

The chain uses TRBV11-3 and TRBJ2-5; 7 positions agree with TRBD2. V lost 1 base and J lost 4; bases outside the gene matches: 3. Germline values: CDR1 SGHNT, CDR2 YENEEA. The CDR3 extends over 14 amino acids. The CDR3 is CASSLGTSGETQYF. The CDR3 nucleotides read TGTGCCAGCAGCTTAGGGACTAGTGGAGAGACCCAGTACTTC.

V gene TRBV5-4 combines with J gene TRBJ1-1, with D possibly matching TRBD1 (5 bases). CDR3 length equals 14 residues. Trimming took 4 bases from V and 3 from J, leaving 13 bases between them. Germline CDR1 SGHNT, CDR2 YYREEE (reference sequence). Here the CDR3 DNA reads TGTGCCAGCAGCCCGAGGTGGGGGGACACTGAAGCTTTCTTT. As protein: CASSPRWGDTEAFF.

The rearrangement links TRBV2 to TRBJ1-4, with a weak D call TRBD1 (5 bases). V dropped 5 bases and J dropped 0 bases, with 7 bases sitting between them. The CDR3 has 14 residues. Germline CDR1 SNHLY, CDR2 FYNNEI. The CDR3 here is CASSLRATNEKLFF. In DNA form, the CDR3 reads TGTGCCAGCAGTCTCAGGGCAACTAATGAAAAACTGTTTTTT.

V and J are TRBV5-1 and TRBJ2-3; D is possibly TRBD2 (5 bases). V was cut by 5 bases and J by 6 bases, with 10 bases left in between. Germline V gene lookup returns CDR1 SGHRS and CDR2 YFSETQ. The length of the CDR3 is 12 residues. The CDR3 coding sequence is TGCGCCAGCAGTATACGCGGGGATACGCAGTATTTT. It codes for CASSIRGDTQYF.

CDR3 amino acids: CASRRRSNQPQHF. In nucleotides, the CDR3 is TGTGCCAGCAGGAGAAGAAGCAATCAGCCCCAGCATTTT. The chain recombines TRBV6-6 with TRBJ1-5; D unresolved. The germline V gene encodes CDR1 MNHNY and CDR2 SVGAGI (reference sequence). This CDR3 spans 13 amino acids. V dropped 6 bases and J dropped 1 base, with 7 bases sitting between them.

Points on this clone: Other DNA sequences in this sample translate to the same CDR3. This chain connects TRBV18 to TRBJ1-2, with a possible D match to TRBD1 (6 bases). Germline CDR1 KGHSH, CDR2 LQKENI. The CDR3 contains 13 residues. V lost 3 bases, J lost 8 bases, and 13 bases lay in between. The CDR3 DNA reads as TGTGCCAGCTCACCCGACACAGGGTACGGCTACACCTTC. It specifies CASSPDTGYGYTF.

This clone was observed a handful of times. The genes are TRBV7-6 and TRBJ2-7; TRBD1 matches 9 bases. With V trimmed by 4 bases and J by 6 bases, 7 bases remained unmatched. Germline assignment: CDR1 SGHVS and CDR2 FNYEAQ. CDR3 length equals 14 residues. CDR3 sequence: CASSWGQGTGEQYF. CDR3 DNA sequence: TGTGCCAGCAGCTGGGGACAGGGTACGGGCGAGCAGTACTTC.

The chain joins TRBV6-5 to TRBJ2-7, with TRBD1 identical over 8 bases. Germline CDR1 is MNHEY and CDR2 is SVGAGI. The junction had 2 bases not matched to a gene; V was cut back by 3 bases and J by 4 bases. This CDR3 contains 13 residues. The CDR3 coding sequence is TGTGCCAGCAGTTATAGGACAGGGTACGAGCAGTACTTC. Residues: CASSYRTGYEQYF.

A word on this clone: The same CDR3 is also encoded by other DNA sequences in this sample. This chain joins TRBV10-1 and TRBJ1-1, with D possibly being TRBD1 (5 bases). Germline-derived CDR1 and CDR2 are WNHNN and SYGVQD (reference sequence). This CDR3 contains 14 residues. V was shortened by 0 bases and J by 1 base, with 6 bases between the two germline ends. The CDR3: CASSESTGNTEAFF. DNA for the CDR3: TGCGCCAGCAGTGAGTCAACAGGGAACACTGAAGCTTTCTTT.

This chain joins TRBV15 and TRBJ1-2; D is unclear. CDR1 is LNHNV and CDR2 is YYDKDF in the germline V gene (reference sequence). This CDR3 region has 11 residues. Trimming removed 8 bases at V and 7 bases at J, with 11 bases between. The CDR3 region is CATEGTGGYTF. CDR3 coding DNA: TGTGCCACCGAGGGAACCGGTGGCTACACCTTC.

The rearrangement links TRBV6-4 to TRBJ2-1; 9 positions match TRBD2. Looked up from germline, CDR1 is MRHNA and CDR2 is SNTAGT. V trimming: 3 bases; J trimming: 3 bases; junction bases outside the gene matches: 3. CDR3 length: 15 amino acids. The DNA for the CDR3 is TGTGCCAGCAGTGAAGGCGGGGGGGACTACAATGAGCAGTTCTTC. It yields the protein CASSEGGGDYNEQFF.